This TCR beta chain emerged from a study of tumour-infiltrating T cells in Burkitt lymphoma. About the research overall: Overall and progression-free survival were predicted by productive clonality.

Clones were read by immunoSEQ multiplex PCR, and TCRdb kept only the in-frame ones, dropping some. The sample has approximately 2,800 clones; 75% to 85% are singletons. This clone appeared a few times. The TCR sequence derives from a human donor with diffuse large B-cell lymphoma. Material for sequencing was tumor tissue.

CDR3 protein: CASRQGGSDTQYF. The CDR3 nucleotides read TGCGCCAGCAGGCAGGGGGGGTCAGATACGCAGTATTTT. This chain uses TRBV5-1 with TRBJ2-3; D tentatively reads TRBD1 or TRBD2 (7 bases each). The CDR3 is 13 residues long. V was cut by 5 bases and J by 4 bases, with 11 bases left in between. Germline CDR1 and CDR2: SGHRS and YFSETQ.